The present T cell receptor beta chain was sequenced within a study of blood T cell repertoires in COVID-19. Overall study: The analysed material was cDNA or gDNA that came from T cells, B-cell-depleted T cells, or PBMCs.

The CDR3 runs 14 residues. CDR1 MNHEY and CDR2 SVGAGI come from the germline V gene. J gave up 3 bases and V 7 bases, and 4 bases lay outside the gene matches. The protocol was immunoSEQ multiplex PCR, while the TCRdb copy is restricted to in-frame clones and leaves out a portion. The table includes under 350,000 clones, 89% detected once. The V call is TRBV6-5, the J call TRBJ2-1; 9 nucleotides line up with TRBD1. The sequenced sample was peripheral blood. This sequence was found in a man aged 50-60 years with acute or convalescent COVID-19. CDR3 nucleotides: TGTGCCAGCACGAGGACAGGGGTCTACAATGAGCAGTTCTTC. It translates to CASTRTGVYNEQFF.